Detailed here is one TCR beta chain. Germline assignment: CDR1 LNHNV and CDR2 YYDKDF (reference sequence). Trimming took 5 bases from V and 7 from J, leaving 8 bases between them. The CDR3 is 11 amino acids. These data originate in a study of cytomegalovirus exposure and HLA in healthy donors. Primers: 60 Vbeta forward and 13 Jbeta reverse. TCRdb's table, derived via immunoSEQ multiplex PCR, lists solely in-frame clones and lacks some. The sample consists of 130,000 to 150,000 clones, roughly 78% of them appearing once. Sequencing was carried out using PBMCs. The receptor comes from a man in his forties in good health and CMV-seropositive. The genes are TRBV15 and TRBJ1-2; no clear D gene. The CDR3 region has the DNA TGTGCCACCAGCTCTTCGTTTGGCTACACCTTC. Residues: CATSSSFGYTF.